Listed below are T cell receptor beta chains from one sample, sequenced in a study of blood T cells in healthy people across ages. MiXCR, applied by TCRdb to the 5' RACE reads, yields one record per CDR3 protein. The sample contains about 1.8 million distinct CDR3 sequences, 49% of which appear only once. Source material: blood. The origin of the receptors is a woman aged 40 to 50 in good health. Both conserved end residues are part of each CDR3. Each record gives: D gene, J gene, V gene, clone size, CDR3 protein, CDR3 DNA. D genes are given only for firm matches. Size is stated for part of the rows, as once, few or many counts, or as a class when the clone is expanded.

>TRBD1|TRBJ1-2|TRBV18|.
CASGTGTGANYGYTF
TGTGCCAGCGGCACCGGGACAGGAGCTAACTATGGCTACACCTTC
>.|TRBJ1-2|TRBV3-1|.
CASSQQTQDSYTF
TGTGCCAGCAGCCAGCAGACCCAGGACAGCTACACCTTC
>.|TRBJ2-7|TRBV4-1|.
CASSQATGTHGHEQYF
TGCGCCAGCAGCCAAGCAACCGGGACCCATGGACACGAGCAGTACTTC
>TRBD2|TRBJ2-3|TRBV12-3/TRBV12-4|.
CASKPLADWGAGEDTQYF
TGTGCCAGCAAACCGTTGGCCGACTGGGGAGCGGGGGAAGATACGCAGTATTTT
>.|TRBJ2-7|TRBV6-4|.
CASSDTSPYEQYF
TGTGCCAGCAGTGACACCAGTCCCTACGAGCAGTACTTC
>.|TRBJ1-2|TRBV5-1|.
CASSLGPTGTNYGYTF
TGCGCCAGCAGCTTGGGACCGACAGGAACTAACTATGGCTACACCTTC
>TRBD1|TRBJ2-3|TRBV20-1|few
CSARVLATGTGGDTQYF
TGCAGTGCTAGAGTTCTTGCAACCGGGACAGGGGGAGATACGCAGTATTTT
>TRBD1|TRBJ2-1|TRBV5-1|.
CASARGTAYNEQFF
TGCGCCAGCGCAAGGGGGACAGCCTACAATGAGCAGTTCTTC
>TRBD2|TRBJ2-7|TRBV11-2|once
CATLGLAGGRSTYEQYF
TGTGCCACGCTAGGACTAGCGGGGGGGCGGTCGACCTACGAGCAGTACTTC
>.|TRBJ2-3|TRBV6-1|once
CASLGQYTQYF
TGTGCCAGTCTAGGACAGTATACGCAGTATTTT
>.|TRBJ2-1|TRBV20-1|few
CSAQEDVAQFF
TGCAGTGCCCAAGAGGACGTAGCGCAGTTCTTC
>TRBD2|TRBJ2-5|TRBV25-1|.
CASSDKRGRETQHF
TGTGCCAGCAGTGATAAAAGAGGGCGGGAGACCCAGCACTTC
>TRBD2|TRBJ2-3|TRBV20-1|.
CSARDQVAGGTDTQYF
TGCAGTGCTAGAGATCAGGTTGCGGGGGGCACAGATACGCAGTATTTT
>.|TRBJ2-5|TRBV7-2|.
CASSLTEVLETQYF
TGTGCCAGCAGCTTAACGGAGGTTTTGGAGACCCAGTACTTC
>TRBD2|TRBJ2-5|TRBV10-3|.
CAISESLAGGLQETQYF
TGTGCCATCAGTGAGTCACTAGCGGGGGGCCTTCAAGAGACCCAGTACTTC
>TRBD1|TRBJ2-5|TRBV5-6|few
CASSFYRGKETQYF
TGTGCCAGCAGCTTTTACAGGGGCAAAGAGACCCAGTACTTC
>.|TRBJ1-6|TRBV4-1|few
CASSHAELQSSYNSPLHF
TGCGCCAGCAGCCACGCGGAGCTACAATCCTCCTATAATTCACCCCTCCACTTT
>.|TRBJ2-3|TRBV7-2|.
CASSTYLTDTQYF
TGTGCCAGCAGCACCTACTTAACAGATACGCAGTATTTT
>.|TRBJ2-5|TRBV5-1|.
CASSSSSASKETQYF
TGCGCCAGCAGCTCGAGCTCGGCTTCCAAAGAGACCCAGTACTTC
>.|TRBJ2-5|TRBV7-9|few
CASSLAGRKGPYTQYF
TGTGCCAGCAGCTTAGCCGGGCGAAAAGGCCCCTACACCCAGTACTTC
>TRBD2|TRBJ2-3|TRBV6-5|.
CASSLSGTSKYF
TGTGCCAGCAGTCTATCCGGGACTAGCAAGTATTTT
>TRBD1|TRBJ2-4|TRBV5-8|.
CASSELQGRILLAKNIQYF
TGTGCCAGCAGCGAATTACAGGGGCGCATTCTACTAGCCAAAAACATTCAGTACTTC
>.|TRBJ2-3|TRBV20-1|.
CSARVRPSRTDTQYF
TGCAGTGCTAGAGTCCGACCTTCACGCACAGATACGCAGTATTTT
>TRBD2|TRBJ2-1|TRBV3-1|.
CASSPVSGRAVRNNEQFF
TGTGCCAGCAGCCCCGTTAGCGGGAGGGCAGTCAGAAACAATGAGCAGTTCTTC
>TRBD2|TRBJ2-3|TRBV18|.
CASSPIAGALTDTQYF
TGTGCCAGCTCACCTATAGCGGGGGCACTCACAGATACGCAGTATTTT
>TRBD1|TRBJ1-2|TRBV29-1|.
CSVDPSPGTGLPNYGYTF
TGCAGCGTTGACCCCAGCCCCGGGACAGGTCTTCCTAACTATGGCTACACCTTC
>.|TRBJ2-1|TRBV12-3/TRBV12-4|few
CASKVVHEQFF
TGTGCCAGCAAGGTGGTCCATGAGCAGTTCTTC
>.|TRBJ2-7|TRBV20-1|.
CSARLGLSRDYEQYF
TGCAGTGCTAGATTAGGGCTTTCGAGGGACTACGAGCAGTACTTC
>.|TRBJ1-5|TRBV18|few
CASSPGKSQPQHF
TGTGCCAGCTCACCAGGGAAATCTCAGCCCCAGCATTTT
>.|TRBJ1-1|TRBV4-3|.
CASTPSASGGNTEAFF
TGCGCCAGCACCCCGTCCGCTAGTGGGGGAAACACTGAAGCTTTCTTT
>.|TRBJ1-1|TRBV6-5|once
CASSYRWTEIIPNTEAFF
TGTGCCAGCAGTTACCGGTGGACAGAGATAATACCGAACACTGAAGCTTTCTTT
>.|TRBJ2-7|TRBV5-6|once
CASSFPSAPRSNQYF
TGTGCCAGCAGCTTTCCGAGTGCACCCCGTAGTAACCAGTACTTC
>TRBD2|TRBJ2-1|TRBV9|few
CASSVELAGGFSYNEQFF
TGTGCCAGCAGCGTAGAATTAGCGGGGGGGTTCTCCTACAATGAGCAGTTCTTC
>TRBD1|TRBJ1-6|TRBV20-1|.
CSASVDRGTGVNSPLHF
TGCAGTGCTAGCGTCGATCGGGGGACAGGGGTAAATTCACCCCTCCACTTT